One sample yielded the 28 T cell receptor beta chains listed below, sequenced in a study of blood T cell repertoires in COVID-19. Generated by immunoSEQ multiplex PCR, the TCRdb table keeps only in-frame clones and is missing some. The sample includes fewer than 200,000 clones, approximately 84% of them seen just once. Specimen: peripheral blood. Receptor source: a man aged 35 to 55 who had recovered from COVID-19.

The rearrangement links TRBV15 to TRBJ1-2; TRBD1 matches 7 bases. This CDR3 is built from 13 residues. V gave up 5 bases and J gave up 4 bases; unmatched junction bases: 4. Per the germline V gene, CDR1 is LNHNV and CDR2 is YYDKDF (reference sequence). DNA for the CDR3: TGTGCCACCAGCGACAGGGATATCTATGGCTACACCTTC. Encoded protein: CATSDRDIYGYTF.

The CDR3 sequence is CASSYQRAGGGELFF. In DNA, the CDR3 is TGTGCCAGCAGTTATCAGCGGGCGGGTGGCGGGGAGCTGTTTTTT. V gene TRBV6-5 combines with J gene TRBJ2-2, with D possibly TRBD2 on 6 matching bases. Germline values: CDR1 MNHEY, CDR2 SVGAGI. V lost 3 bases and J 7 bases, leaving 15 bases between the germline ends. The CDR3 has 15 amino acids.

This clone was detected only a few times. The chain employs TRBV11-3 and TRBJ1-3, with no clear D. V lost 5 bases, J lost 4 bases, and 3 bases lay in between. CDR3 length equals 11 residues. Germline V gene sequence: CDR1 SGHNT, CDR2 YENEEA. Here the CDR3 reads CASSPGNTIYF. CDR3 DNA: TGTGCCAGCAGCCCAGGAAACACCATATATTTT.

The CDR3 loop is CASRKTPNTEAFF. The DNA for the CDR3 is TGTGCCAGCAGGAAGACACCGAACACTGAAGCTTTCTTT. The V gene is TRBV5-8, the J gene TRBJ1-1; D gene unclear. Trimming cost V 5 bases and J 1 base, with 9 bases left between them. CDR1 is SGHTS, CDR2 YDEGEE, per germline. The CDR3 contains 13 residues.

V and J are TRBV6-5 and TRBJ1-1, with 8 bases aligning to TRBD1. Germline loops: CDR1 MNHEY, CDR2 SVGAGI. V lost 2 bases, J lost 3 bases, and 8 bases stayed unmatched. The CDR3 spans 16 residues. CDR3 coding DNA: TGTGCCAGCAGTTACGGGACAGGACTTGAAGACACTGAAGCTTTCTTT. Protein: CASSYGTGLEDTEAFF.

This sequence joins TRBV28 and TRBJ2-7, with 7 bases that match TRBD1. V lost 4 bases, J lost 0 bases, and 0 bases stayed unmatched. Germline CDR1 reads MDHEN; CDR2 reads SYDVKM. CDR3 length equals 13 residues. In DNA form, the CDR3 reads TGTGCCAGCAGTTGGACAGGCTCCTACGAGCAGTACTTC. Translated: CASSWTGSYEQYF. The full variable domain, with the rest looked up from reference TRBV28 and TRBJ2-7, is DVKVTQSSRYLVKRTGEKVFLECVQDMDHENMFWYRQDPGLGLRLIYFSYDVKMKEKGDIPEGYSVSREKKERFSLILESASTNQTSMYLCASSWTGSYEQYFGPGTRLTVT.

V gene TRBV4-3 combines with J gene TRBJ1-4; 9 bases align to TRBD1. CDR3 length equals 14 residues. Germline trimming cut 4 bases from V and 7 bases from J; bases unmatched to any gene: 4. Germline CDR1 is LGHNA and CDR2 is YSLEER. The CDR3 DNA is TGCGCCAGCAGCCCCGACAGGGGGGGTGAAAAACTGTTTTTT. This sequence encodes CASSPDRGGEKLFF.

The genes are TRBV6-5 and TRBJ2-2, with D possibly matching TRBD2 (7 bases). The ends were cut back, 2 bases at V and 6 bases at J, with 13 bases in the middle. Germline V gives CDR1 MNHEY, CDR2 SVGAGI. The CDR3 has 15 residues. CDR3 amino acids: CASSYARGAPGELFF. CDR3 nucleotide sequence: TGTGCCAGCAGTTACGCCCGGGGGGCGCCCGGGGAGCTGTTTTTT.

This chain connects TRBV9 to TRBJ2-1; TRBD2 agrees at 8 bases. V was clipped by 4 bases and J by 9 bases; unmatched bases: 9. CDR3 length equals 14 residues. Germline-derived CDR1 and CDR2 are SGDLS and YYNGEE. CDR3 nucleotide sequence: TGTGCCAGCAGCCCATTAGCGGGATCAGGTGAGCAGTTCTTC. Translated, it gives CASSPLAGSGEQFF.

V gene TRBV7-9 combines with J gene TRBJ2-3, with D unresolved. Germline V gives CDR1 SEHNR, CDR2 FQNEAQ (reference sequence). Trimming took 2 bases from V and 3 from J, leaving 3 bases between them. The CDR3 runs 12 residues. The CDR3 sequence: CASSLLTDTQYF. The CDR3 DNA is TGTGCCAGCAGCTTATTAACAGATACGCAGTATTTT.

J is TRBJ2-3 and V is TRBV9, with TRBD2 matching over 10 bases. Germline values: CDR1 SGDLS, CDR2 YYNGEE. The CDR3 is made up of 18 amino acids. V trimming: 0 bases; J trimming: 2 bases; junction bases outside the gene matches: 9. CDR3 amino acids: CASSVVGSGRSNTDTQYF. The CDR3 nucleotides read TGTGCCAGCAGCGTAGTTGGTAGCGGGAGGTCGAACACAGATACGCAGTATTTT.

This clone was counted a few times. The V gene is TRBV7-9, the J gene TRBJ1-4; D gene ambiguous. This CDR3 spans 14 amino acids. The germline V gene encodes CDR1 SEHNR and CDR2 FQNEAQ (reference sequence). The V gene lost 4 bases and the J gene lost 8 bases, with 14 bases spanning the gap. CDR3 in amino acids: CASSSSTLQEKLFF. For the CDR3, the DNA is TGTGCCAGCAGCTCCTCCACCCTCCAGGAAAAACTGTTTTTT. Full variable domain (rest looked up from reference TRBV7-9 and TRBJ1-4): DTGVSQNPRHKITKRGQNVTFRCDPISEHNRLYWYRQTLGQGPEFLTYFQNEAQLEKSRLLSDRFSAERPKGSFSTLEIQRTEQGDSAMYLCASSSSTLQEKLFFGSGTQLSVL.

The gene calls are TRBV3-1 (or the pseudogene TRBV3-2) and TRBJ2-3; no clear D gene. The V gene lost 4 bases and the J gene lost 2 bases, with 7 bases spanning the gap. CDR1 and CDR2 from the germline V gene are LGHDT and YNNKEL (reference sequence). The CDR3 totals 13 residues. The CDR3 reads CASSREYTDTQYF. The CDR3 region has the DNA TGTGCCAGCAGCCGCGAGTACACAGATACGCAGTATTTT.

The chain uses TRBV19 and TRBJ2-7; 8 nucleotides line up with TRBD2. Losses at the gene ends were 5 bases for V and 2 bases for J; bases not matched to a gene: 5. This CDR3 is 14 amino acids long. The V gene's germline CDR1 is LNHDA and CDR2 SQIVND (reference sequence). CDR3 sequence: CASSSSGSPYEQYF. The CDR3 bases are TGTGCCAGTAGTTCCAGCGGGAGCCCCTACGAGCAGTACTTC.

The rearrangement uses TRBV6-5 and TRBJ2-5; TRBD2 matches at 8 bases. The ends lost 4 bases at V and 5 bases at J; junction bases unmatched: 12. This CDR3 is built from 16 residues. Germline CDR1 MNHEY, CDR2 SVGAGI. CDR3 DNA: TGTGCCAGCAGTTCCTCGGGACTAGGTGGAGGGGAGACCCAGTACTTC. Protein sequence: CASSSSGLGGGETQYF.

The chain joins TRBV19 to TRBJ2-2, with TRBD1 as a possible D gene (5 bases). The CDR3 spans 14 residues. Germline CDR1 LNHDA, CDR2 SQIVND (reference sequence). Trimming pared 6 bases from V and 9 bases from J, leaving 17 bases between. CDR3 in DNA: TGTGCCAGTAGCGCTAGGACACCCCACCGGGAGCTGTTTTTT. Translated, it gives CASSARTPHRELFF.

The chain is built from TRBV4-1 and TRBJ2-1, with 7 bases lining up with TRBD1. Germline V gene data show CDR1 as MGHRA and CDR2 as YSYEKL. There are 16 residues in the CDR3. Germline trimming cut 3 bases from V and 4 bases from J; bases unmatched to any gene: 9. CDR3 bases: TGCGCCAGCAGCCACCCCATGGGGGACAGTTACAATGAGCAGTTCTTC. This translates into CASSHPMGDSYNEQFF.

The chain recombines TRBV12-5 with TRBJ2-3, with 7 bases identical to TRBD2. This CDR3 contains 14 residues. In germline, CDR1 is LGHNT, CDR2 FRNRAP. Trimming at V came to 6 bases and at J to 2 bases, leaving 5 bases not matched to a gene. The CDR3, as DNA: TGTGCTAGTGGACCCGCGGGGGTCACAGATACGCAGTATTTT. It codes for CASGPAGVTDTQYF.

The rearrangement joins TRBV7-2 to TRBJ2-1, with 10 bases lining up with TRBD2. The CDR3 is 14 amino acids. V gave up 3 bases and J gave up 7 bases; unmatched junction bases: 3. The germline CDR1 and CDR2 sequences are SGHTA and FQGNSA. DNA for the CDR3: TGTGCCAGCAGCTTCCAGACTAGCGGGAATGAGCAGTTCTTC. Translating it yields CASSFQTSGNEQFF. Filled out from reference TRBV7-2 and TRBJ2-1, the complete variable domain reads GAGVSQSPSNKVTEKGKDVELRCDPISGHTALYWYRQSLGQGLEFLIYFQGNSAPDKSGLPSDRFSAERTGGSVSTLTIQRTQQEDSAVYLCASSFQTSGNEQFFGPGTRLTVL.

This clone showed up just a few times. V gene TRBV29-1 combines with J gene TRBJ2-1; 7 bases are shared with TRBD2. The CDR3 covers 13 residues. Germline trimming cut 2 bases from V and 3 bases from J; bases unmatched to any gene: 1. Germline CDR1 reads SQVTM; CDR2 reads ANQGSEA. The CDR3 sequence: CSVELADYNEQFF. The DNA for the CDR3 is TGCAGCGTTGAACTAGCGGACTACAATGAGCAGTTCTTC.

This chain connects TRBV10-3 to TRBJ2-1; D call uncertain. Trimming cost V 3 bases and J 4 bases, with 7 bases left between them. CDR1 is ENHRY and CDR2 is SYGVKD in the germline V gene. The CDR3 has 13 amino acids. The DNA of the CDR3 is TGTGCCATCAGTGAAGAGCCGTACAATGAGCAGTTCTTC. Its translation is CAISEEPYNEQFF.

The CDR3 sequence is CASSPGLAGGGATQYF. The CDR3 coding sequence is TGTGCCAGCAGCCCGGGACTAGCGGGAGGGGGGGCTACGCAGTATTTT. This rearrangement joins TRBV11-2 to TRBJ2-3, with 16 positions matching TRBD2. Per germline, CDR1 SGHAT and CDR2 FQNNGV. Unmatched junction bases numbered 7, after V lost 5 bases and J lost 8 bases. This CDR3 is built from 16 residues.

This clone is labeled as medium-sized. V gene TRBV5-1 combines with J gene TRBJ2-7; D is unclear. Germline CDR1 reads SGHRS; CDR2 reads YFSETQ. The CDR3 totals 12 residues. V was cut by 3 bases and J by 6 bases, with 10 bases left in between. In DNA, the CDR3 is TGCGCCAGCAGCTCTACGCTCCGCGAGCAGTACTTC. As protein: CASSSTLREQYF.

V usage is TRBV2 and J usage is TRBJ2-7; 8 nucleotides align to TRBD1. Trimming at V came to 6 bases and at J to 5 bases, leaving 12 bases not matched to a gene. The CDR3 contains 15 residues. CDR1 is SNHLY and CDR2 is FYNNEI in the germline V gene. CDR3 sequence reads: CASSRQGMNLHEQYF. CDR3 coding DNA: TGTGCCAGCAGCAGACAGGGGATGAATCTCCACGAGCAGTACTTC.

The CDR3: CASSQEGSERETINEQFF. The CDR3 DNA reads TGCGCCAGCAGCCAAGAGGGCAGTGAGCGGGAGACCATCAATGAGCAGTTCTTC. The rearrangement joins TRBV4-1 to TRBJ2-1, with 8 bases matching TRBD2. This CDR3 contains 18 residues. Germline CDR1 MGHRA, CDR2 YSYEKL. Germline trimming cut 0 bases from V and 6 bases from J; bases unmatched to any gene: 13.

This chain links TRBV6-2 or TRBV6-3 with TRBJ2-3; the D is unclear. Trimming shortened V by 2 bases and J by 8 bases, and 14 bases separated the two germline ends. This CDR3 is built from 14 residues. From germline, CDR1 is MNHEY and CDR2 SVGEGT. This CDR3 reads CASSYPRVVATQYF. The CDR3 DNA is TGTGCCAGCAGTTACCCCCGAGTGGTAGCTACGCAGTATTTT.

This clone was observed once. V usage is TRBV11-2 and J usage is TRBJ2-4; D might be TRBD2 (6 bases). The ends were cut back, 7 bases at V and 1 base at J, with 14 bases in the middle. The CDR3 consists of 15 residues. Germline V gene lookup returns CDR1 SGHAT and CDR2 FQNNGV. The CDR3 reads CASNNFGSAKNIQYF. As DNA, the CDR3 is TGTGCCAGCAACAACTTCGGGAGTGCCAAAAACATTCAGTACTTC.

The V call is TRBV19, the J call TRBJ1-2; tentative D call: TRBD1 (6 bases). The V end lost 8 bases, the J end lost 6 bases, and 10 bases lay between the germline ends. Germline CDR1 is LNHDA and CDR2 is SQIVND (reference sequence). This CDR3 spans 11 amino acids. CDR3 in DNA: TGTGCCAGTGAGGGGGATCATGGCTACACCTTC. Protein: CASEGDHGYTF.